The 20 T cell receptor beta chains listed next were all sequenced from one sample in a study of blood T cell repertoires in COVID-19. Some clones are missing from TCRdb's copy, which holds only in-frame ones; the method was immunoSEQ multiplex PCR. The table has about 260,000 clones, around 86% seen once. The sequencing sample was made of peripheral blood. The origin of the receptors is a woman aged 40 to 50 who had recovered from COVID-19.

V is TRBV7-9 and J is TRBJ2-7; D is uncertain. This CDR3 spans 16 amino acids. The germline V and J ends were trimmed by 1 base and 0 bases, with 13 bases remaining between them. Germline lookup yields CDR1 SEHNR and CDR2 FQNEAQ (reference sequence). For the CDR3, the DNA is TGTGCCAGCAGCTTAGTTGGTAGCCCGAGCTCCTACGAGCAGTACTTC. This translates into CASSLVGSPSSYEQYF.

The chain uses TRBV6-5 and TRBJ1-2; 7 bases are shared with TRBD1. CDR3 size: 15 residues. V lost 5 bases and J lost 0; bases outside the gene matches: 6. From germline, CDR1 is MNHEY and CDR2 SVGAGI. The CDR3 is CASSRPGQPNYGYTF. DNA of the CDR3: TGTGCCAGCAGTCGACCGGGACAGCCTAACTATGGCTACACCTTC.

This chain joins TRBV5-1 and TRBJ2-3; TRBD2 matches 8 bases. In germline, CDR1 is SGHRS, CDR2 YFSETQ. V lost 0 bases to trimming and J lost 2 bases; unmatched junction nucleotides: 5. The CDR3 length is 16 residues. The CDR3 DNA reads TGCGCCAGCAGCTTGGCCGGGGGGGCCACCACAGATACGCAGTATTTT. It specifies CASSLAGGATTDTQYF.

This chain uses TRBV19 with TRBJ1-4; possibly TRBD1 for D (5 bases). From germline, CDR1 is LNHDA and CDR2 SQIVND (reference sequence). Trimming pared 1 base from V and 4 bases from J, leaving 10 bases between. The CDR3 has 15 residues. The CDR3: CASSIAAGRNEKLFF. As DNA, the CDR3 is TGTGCCAGTAGTATAGCGGCAGGGCGTAATGAAAAACTGTTTTTT.

The chain combines TRBV28 with TRBJ1-2; 7 bases are a match to TRBD1. Unmatched junction bases numbered 9, after V lost 6 bases and J lost 8 bases. Germline CDR1 reads MDHEN; CDR2 reads SYDVKM. This CDR3 is built from 13 residues. This chain's CDR3 is CASRGGQWHGYTF. The CDR3 coding sequence is TGTGCCAGCAGGGGGGGACAGTGGCACGGCTACACCTTC.

V gene TRBV5-1 combines with J gene TRBJ1-2, with 9 bases aligning to TRBD1. Looked up from germline, CDR1 is SGHRS and CDR2 is YFSETQ. V trimming: 4 bases; J trimming: 2 bases; junction bases outside the gene matches: 3. This CDR3 has 14 residues. In DNA form, the CDR3 reads TGCGCCAGCAGCACGGGACAGGGAAACTATGGCTACACCTTC. Translating gives CASSTGQGNYGYTF.

The J gene is TRBJ2-1, the V gene TRBV10-3, with TRBD2 matching 8 bases. The CDR3 is 16 residues long. V dropped 2 bases and J dropped 6; count of bases not matched to a gene: 9. Per the germline V gene, CDR1 is ENHRY and CDR2 is SYGVKD. The CDR3 DNA sequence: TGTGCCATCAGTGAGGCCTGGCGGGGGGATGGCAATGAGCAGTTCTTC. Translating gives CAISEAWRGDGNEQFF.

The chain couples TRBV5-1 to TRBJ2-2; a possible D gene is TRBD2 (6 bases). This CDR3 is built from 13 residues. Germline CDR1 and CDR2: SGHRS and YFSETQ. V was shortened by 4 bases and J by 6 bases, with 10 bases between the two germline ends. CDR3 protein: CASSRDSAGELFF. CDR3 sequence (DNA): TGCGCCAGCAGCCGGGACTCGGCCGGGGAGCTGTTTTTT.

This chain connects TRBV18 to TRBJ1-2; D remains unclear. Germline CDR1 KGHSH, CDR2 LQKENI. The CDR3 sequence is 12 residues long. V was trimmed by 6 bases and J by 4 bases, leaving 9 bases between them. CDR3 protein: CASSSRGYGYTF. CDR3 sequence (DNA): TGTGCCAGCTCCTCCCGCGGCTATGGCTACACCTTC.

The chain uses TRBV11-3 and TRBJ2-7, with D maybe TRBD1 (5 bases). Germline-derived CDR1 and CDR2 are SGHNT and YENEEA. The CDR3 is 13 amino acids. V shed 1 base and J shed 4 bases, with 8 bases lying between them. CDR3 sequence: CASSLGAGYEQYF. CDR3 DNA: TGTGCCAGCAGCTTAGGAGCAGGGTACGAGCAGTACTTC.

As for this clone: Within the sample, other DNA sequences also encode this same CDR3. V is TRBV6-5 and J is TRBJ2-7, with 9 nucleotides matching TRBD2. With 0 bases clipped from V and 5 bases from J, the junction kept 5 bases outside the gene matches. CDR1 is MNHEY, CDR2 SVGAGI, per germline. The CDR3 contains 15 residues. The CDR3 reads CASSYSAGGPHEQYF. The CDR3 nucleotides read TGTGCCAGCAGTTACTCCGCGGGGGGGCCCCACGAGCAGTACTTC.

V and J are TRBV5-1 and TRBJ2-7; 9 bases are shared with TRBD1. CDR1 SGHRS and CDR2 YFSETQ come from the germline V gene. The CDR3 has 14 residues. The ends lost 4 bases at V and 4 bases at J; junction bases unmatched: 6. The CDR3 DNA is TGCGCCAGCAGCAGACAGGGGGACGTTTACGAGCAGTACTTC. Translation: CASSRQGDVYEQYF.

This chain connects TRBV6-2 or TRBV6-3 to TRBJ2-5; 11 bases line up with TRBD2. The ends lost 2 bases at V and 7 bases at J; junction bases unmatched: 6. The CDR3 totals 15 residues. Germline V gene lookup returns CDR1 MNHEY and CDR2 SVGEGT. CDR3 sequence (DNA): TGTGCCAGCAGTTACCCTAGCGGGGGGAAGAGGACCCAGTACTTC. Protein: CASSYPSGGKRTQYF.

The chain links TRBV6-2 or TRBV6-3 to TRBJ1-5, with 8 nucleotides matching TRBD1. Germline CDR1 is MNHEY and CDR2 is SVGEGT. CDR3 length: 19 residues. The junction had 18 bases not matched to a gene; V was cut back by 2 bases and J by 6 bases. The CDR3 coding sequence is TGTGCCAGCAGTTACGTGTTTCAGGGGGCGGATTTTCTGGGTCAGCCCCAGCATTTT. This encodes CASSYVFQGADFLGQPQHF.

A word on this clone: The same CDR3 is also encoded by other DNA sequences in this sample. The chain joins TRBV19 to TRBJ2-1; tentatively, D is TRBD1 (6 bases). The CDR3 loop spans 15 amino acids. The V gene lost 0 bases and the J gene lost 2 bases, with 8 bases spanning the gap. Germline CDR1 and CDR2: LNHDA and SQIVND (reference sequence). The CDR3 is CASSIDRGTYNEQFF. The CDR3 coding sequence is TGTGCCAGTAGTATAGACAGGGGAACCTACAATGAGCAGTTCTTC.

The CDR3 spells CASSVGQGQETQYF. DNA of the CDR3: TGTGCCAGCAGCGTAGGCCAGGGCCAAGAGACCCAGTACTTC. The chain recombines TRBV9 with TRBJ2-5, with TRBD1 as a possible D gene (5 bases). V lost 0 bases to trimming and J lost 1 base, with 7 bases between them. The CDR3 extends over 14 amino acids. The germline V gene encodes CDR1 SGDLS and CDR2 YYNGEE.

CDR3 nucleotides: TGTGCCAGCAGTAATCAGGGGGCCCTCTATGGCTACACCTTC. It yields the protein CASSNQGALYGYTF. The gene calls are TRBV2 and TRBJ1-2, with 8 bases lining up with TRBD1. V shed 5 bases and J 4 bases; nucleotides not matched to a gene: 6. Germline assignment: CDR1 SNHLY and CDR2 FYNNEI. The CDR3 extends over 14 amino acids.

The chain carries TRBV5-1 and TRBJ2-7, with 9 bases matching TRBD2. This CDR3 has 16 residues. Germline V gene sequence: CDR1 SGHRS, CDR2 YFSETQ. V shed 0 bases and J 2 bases; nucleotides not matched to a gene: 6. In DNA form, the CDR3 reads TGCGCCAGCAGCTTGGTCGCGGGGGGGCCGGCCTACGAGCAGTACTTC. As protein: CASSLVAGGPAYEQYF.

The chain links TRBV5-4 to TRBJ2-5; 10 nucleotides match TRBD2. The CDR3 has 13 residues. V dropped 4 bases and J dropped 5; count of bases not matched to a gene: 2. CDR1 is SGHNT, CDR2 YYREEE, per germline (reference sequence). DNA for the CDR3: TGTGCCAGCAGCCGTAGCGGGGGGGAGACCCAGTACTTC. Residues: CASSRSGGETQYF.

This clone has a single count. CDR3 in DNA: TGTGCCAGTAGTCCGGGAGGGGACAGGGATAGTCAGCCCCAGCATTTT. Translating it yields CASSPGGDRDSQPQHF. The chain carries TRBV19 and TRBJ1-5; 9 positions match TRBD1. Germline CDR1 reads LNHDA; CDR2 reads SQIVND (reference sequence). J lost 6 bases, V lost 5 bases, and 11 bases had no gene match. The CDR3 has 16 residues.